Listed here are 22 T cell receptor beta chains from one sample, sequenced in a study of OX40 agonist ivuxolimab in advanced cancers. Library preparation used the immunoSEQ multiplex PCR assay. In its TCRdb copy, this immuneACCESS table keeps in-frame sequences only and misses some clones. Where compared with another copy, unresolved V genes explain less than half of these, and the others have no known cause. For this sample there are roughly 80,000 clones; about 92% appear just once. Roughly an eighth of the sample lies in the top ten. Sequenced material: CD4+ or CD8+ T cells sorted from blood, taken in a trial of the OX40 agonist ivuxolimab. The receptors shown here come from an adult with an advanced solid tumor such as melanoma, head and neck, liver or kidney cancer.

This chain joins TRBV7-8 and TRBJ2-7, with no clear D. Germline assignment: CDR1 SGHVS and CDR2 FQNEAQ. V shed 2 bases and J shed 1 base, with 6 bases lying between them. This CDR3 has 13 amino acids. The DNA of the CDR3 is TGTGCCAGCAGCTTATCTATGTCCTACGAGCAGTACTTC. This encodes CASSLSMSYEQYF.

J is TRBJ1-2 and V is TRBV5-4, with a weak D call TRBD1 (5 bases). Between the trimmed V and J ends, which lost 0 bases and 0 bases, there was a span of 6 bases. This CDR3 has 14 amino acids. From germline, CDR1 is SGHNT and CDR2 YYREEE (reference sequence). The CDR3 region is CASSLVTANYGYTF. CDR3 bases: TGTGCCAGCAGCTTGGTGACAGCTAACTATGGCTACACCTTC.

The chain links TRBV10-1 to TRBJ2-3; 8 bases line up with TRBD2. Trimming removed 0 bases from V and 2 bases from J; junction bases left unmatched: 4. Germline loops: CDR1 WNHNN, CDR2 SYGVQD (reference sequence). This CDR3 has 16 amino acids. CDR3: CASSESGGGLTDTQYF. As DNA, the CDR3 is TGCGCCAGCAGTGAGTCGGGCGGGGGGCTCACAGATACGCAGTATTTT.

This clone was seen once. The chain is built from TRBV7-2 and TRBJ2-7; the D gene could be TRBD1 or TRBD2 (5 bases each). CDR1 is SGHTA and CDR2 is FQGNSA in the germline V gene. V was clipped by 1 base and J by 5 bases, with 15 bases between them. The CDR3 is 15 amino acids. The CDR3 nucleotides read TGTGCCAGCAGCTTAGTGGGGGAGCTCCCCCACGAGCAGTACTTC. Translation gives CASSLVGELPHEQYF. The full variable domain, completed using reference TRBV7-2 and TRBJ2-7, is GAGVSQSPSNKVTEKGKDVELRCDPISGHTALYWYRQSLGQGLEFLIYFQGNSAPDKSGLPSDRFSAERTGGSVSTLTIQRTQQEDSAVYLCASSLVGELPHEQYFGPGTRLTVT.

This clone was picked up one time. The chain couples TRBV18 to TRBJ1-4; D call uncertain. V lost 2 bases to trimming and J lost 0 bases, with 22 bases between them. The length of the CDR3 is 20 residues. CDR1 is KGHSH, CDR2 LQKENI, per germline. CDR3 amino acids: CASSPDTGWVVVATNEKLFF. DNA of the CDR3: TGTGCCAGCTCACCAGACACGGGTTGGGTGGTCGTTGCAACTAATGAAAAACTGTTTTTT.

The V call is TRBV20-1, the J call TRBJ2-1; D is tentatively TRBD1 or TRBD2 (5 bases each). With 5 bases removed from V and 6 bases from J, the gap between germline ends came to 8 bases. Germline V gene data show CDR1 as DFQATT and CDR2 as SNEGSKA (reference sequence). This CDR3 region has 11 residues. Written as DNA, the CDR3 is TGCAGTGCTCCGGGACCCAATGAGCAGTTCTTC. Amino acid sequence: CSAPGPNEQFF.

The CDR3 coding sequence is TGTGCCAGCAGCTACCCCGGGCCCCTTGGAGGGACTGAAGCTTTCTTT. Protein product: CASSYPGPLGGTEAFF. This chain uses TRBV7-9 with TRBJ1-1; D uncertain. This CDR3 is built from 16 residues. The V end was cut by 4 bases, the J end by 5 bases, with 20 bases between. From germline, CDR1 is SEHNR and CDR2 FQNEAQ (reference sequence).

This clone was detected once. This chain links TRBV19 with TRBJ1-4, with a possible D match to TRBD1 (5 bases). The CDR3 has 14 amino acids. Trimming shortened V by 9 bases and J by 8 bases, and 19 bases separated the two germline ends. Germline V gene lookup returns CDR1 LNHDA and CDR2 SQIVND (reference sequence). CDR3 sequence reads: CASRTLEGREKLFF. The CDR3 DNA reads TGTGCCAGCCGCACCCTCGAGGGACGGGAAAAACTGTTTTTT. The variable domain in full, with the rest retrieved from reference TRBV19 and TRBJ1-4, is DGGITQSPKYLFRKEGQNVTLSCEQNLNHDAMYWYRQDPGQGLRLIYYSQIVNDFQKGDIAEGYSVSREKKESFPLTVTSAQKNPTAFYLCASRTLEGREKLFFGSGTQLSVL.

Only a few counts were recorded for this clone. This CDR3 reads CASSLGAVNTEAFF. CDR3 nucleotide sequence: TGTGCCAGCAGCTTAGGGGCGGTGAACACTGAAGCTTTCTTT. The gene calls are TRBV7-6 and TRBJ1-1; D remains unclear. This CDR3 comprises 14 residues. Trimming took off 1 base at V and 0 bases at J, with 6 bases between the two ends. Germline values: CDR1 SGHVS, CDR2 FNYEAQ.

V is TRBV2 and J is TRBJ2-7; 8 bases match TRBD1. V was clipped by 4 bases and J by 4 bases; unmatched bases: 6. There are 14 residues in the CDR3. CDR1 is SNHLY, CDR2 FYNNEI, per germline. The CDR3 coding sequence is TGTGCCAGCAGTGTTTACCAGGGGGCTTACGAGCAGTACTTC. As protein: CASSVYQGAYEQYF.

The J gene is TRBJ2-1, the V gene TRBV7-2; 8 nucleotides align to TRBD2. V shed 5 bases, J shed 6 bases, and the junction held 3 bases outside the gene matches. This CDR3 region has 13 residues. Per the germline V gene, CDR1 is SGHTA and CDR2 is FQGNSA. CDR3 coding DNA: TGTGCCAGCAGCCCCGGGACTAGCAATGAGCAGTTCTTC. Translated: CASSPGTSNEQFF.

The chain joins TRBV6-5 to TRBJ2-1, with D tentatively TRBD2 (5 bases). The ends were cut back, 0 bases at V and 5 bases at J, with 14 bases in the middle. Germline values: CDR1 MNHEY, CDR2 SVGAGI. This CDR3 has 16 residues. The CDR3 loop reads CASSYSAGLPDNEQFF. In DNA form, the CDR3 reads TGTGCCAGCAGTTACTCGGCAGGACTGCCAGACAATGAGCAGTTCTTC.

This sequence joins TRBV19 and TRBJ2-7, with 7 bases matching TRBD1. V shed 1 base and J 4 bases; nucleotides not matched to a gene: 7. The CDR3 consists of 15 residues. Germline CDR1 LNHDA, CDR2 SQIVND (reference sequence). The CDR3 coding sequence is TGTGCCAGTAGTATAGCCACAGGGGCAACGTACGAGCAGTACTTC. Translating it yields CASSIATGATYEQYF.

This clone was detected once. The rearrangement joins TRBV10-1 to TRBJ2-3; D assignment may be TRBD1 or TRBD2 (5 bases each). Trimming removed 2 bases at V and 3 bases at J, with 6 bases between. Germline V lookup: CDR1 WNHNN, CDR2 SYGVQD (reference sequence). The CDR3 length is 13 residues. This CDR3 reads CASSEEGTDTQYF. In DNA, the CDR3 is TGCGCCAGCAGTGAGGAGGGGACAGATACGCAGTATTTT.

This rearrangement joins TRBV6-1 to TRBJ2-2; D tentatively fits TRBD1 or TRBD2 (6 bases each). This CDR3 is 16 amino acids long. Deletions cut 4 bases from V and 1 base from J, with 13 bases between. Germline V gene lookup returns CDR1 MNHNS and CDR2 SASEGT. CDR3 loop: CASSVRGAQNTGELFF. In DNA, the CDR3 is TGTGCCAGCAGTGTGAGGGGGGCGCAGAACACCGGGGAGCTGTTTTTT.

The chain has TRBV28 and TRBJ1-2; 7 positions agree with TRBD1. The CDR3 runs 12 residues. V lost 3 bases and J lost 6; bases outside the gene matches: 1. Germline V gene lookup returns CDR1 MDHEN and CDR2 SYDVKM. CDR3 sequence (DNA): TGTGCCAGCAGTTTCGACAGGGATGGCTACACCTTC. Amino acid sequence: CASSFDRDGYTF.

The genes are TRBV7-2 and TRBJ2-1, with 9 bases matching TRBD2. The V gene end was trimmed by 5 bases and the J gene end by 0 bases; junction bases not matched to a gene: 5. In germline, CDR1 is SGHTA, CDR2 FQGNSA. The CDR3 is 16 residues long. CDR3 sequence reads: CASSRSGGRSYNEQFF. The CDR3 nucleotides read TGTGCCAGCAGCCGTAGCGGGGGACGCTCCTACAATGAGCAGTTCTTC.

This clone was counted only a few times. The J gene is TRBJ1-1, the V gene TRBV27; TRBD1 is a possible D gene (5 bases). This CDR3 is 16 amino acids long. Germline CDR1 MNHEY, CDR2 SMNVEV (reference sequence). V lost 5 bases to trimming and J lost 1 base, with 17 bases between them. CDR3 bases: TGTGCCAGCAGTCCTCCATTGGGGGGTACGAACACTGAAGCTTTCTTT. Translating it yields CASSPPLGGTNTEAFF.

The V call is TRBV7-9, the J call TRBJ2-1; no clear D gene. V lost 5 bases to trimming and J lost 4 bases, with 21 bases between them. The CDR3 contains 17 residues. The germline CDR1 and CDR2 sequences are SEHNR and FQNEAQ (reference sequence). The CDR3 sequence is CASSPEGRATFYNEQFF. The CDR3 nucleotides read TGTGCCAGCAGCCCCGAAGGTCGGGCCACCTTTTACAATGAGCAGTTCTTC. Drawing the rest from reference TRBV7-9 and TRBJ2-1, the complete variable domain is DTGVSQNPRHKITKRGQNVTFRCDPISEHNRLYWYRQTLGQGPEFLTYFQNEAQLEKSRLLSDRFSAERPKGSFSTLEIQRTEQGDSAMYLCASSPEGRATFYNEQFFGPGTRLTVL.

V gene TRBV27 combines with J gene TRBJ2-1; TRBD2 is a possible D gene (5 bases). Germline values: CDR1 MNHEY, CDR2 SMNVEV (reference sequence). V lost 3 bases and J lost 6, with 15 bases in between. The CDR3 sequence is 15 residues long. The CDR3 DNA is TGTGCCAGCAGTTTCGGCGCGGGCGCCTCCAATGAGCAGTTCTTC. It encodes CASSFGAGASNEQFF.

The chain combines TRBV7-9 with TRBJ2-3, with D hard to call. V gave up 5 bases and J gave up 2 bases, with 11 bases separating them. The CDR3 is 14 amino acids. CDR1 is SEHNR, CDR2 FQNEAQ, per germline (reference sequence). DNA for the CDR3: TGTGCCAGCAGCCCAGACATTTACACAGATACGCAGTATTTT. This gives the protein CASSPDIYTDTQYF.

V gene TRBV5-1 combines with J gene TRBJ2-7; TRBD1 might be the D (5 bases). Germline V gene data show CDR1 as SGHRS and CDR2 as YFSETQ. The V gene lost 4 bases and the J gene lost 0 bases, with 5 bases spanning the gap. There are 12 residues in the CDR3. CDR3 sequence (DNA): TGCGCCAGCAGCGACAGCTCCTACGAGCAGTACTTC. Protein sequence: CASSDSSYEQYF.